Each of the 2 T cell receptor beta chains below was sequenced from the same sample in a study of blood T cell repertoires in COVID-19. Data came from immunoSEQ multiplex PCR; TCRdb stores just in-frame clones and leaves some out. Of 110,000 or so clones in the sample, approximately 80% were seen once. Sequencing input: peripheral blood. All receptors come from a woman in her sixties or seventies with acute or convalescent COVID-19.

On this clone itself: This sample includes further DNA sequences coding for the same CDR3. This chain uses TRBV6-5 with TRBJ2-3; D possibly corresponds to TRBD2 (5 bases). Trimming pared 3 bases from V and 1 base from J, leaving 14 bases between. CDR1 is MNHEY and CDR2 is SVGAGI in the germline V gene. The CDR3 loop spans 16 amino acids. The CDR3 here is CASSYLRGSGTDTQYF. In DNA, the CDR3 is TGTGCCAGCAGTTATCTCCGGGGTAGCGGCACAGATACGCAGTATTTT.

The rearrangement links TRBV6-6 to TRBJ1-4; tentatively, D is TRBD1 (5 bases). This CDR3 has 15 amino acids. Trimming removed 7 bases from V and 5 bases from J, with 17 bases in between. CDR1 and CDR2 (germline): MNHNY, SVGAGI (reference sequence). The CDR3 region is CASTPGGSLNEKLFF. As DNA, the CDR3 is TGTGCCAGCACCCCGGGGGGGTCGCTCAATGAAAAACTGTTTTTT.